The following is a T cell receptor beta chain sequence with its context. The antigen remains unidentified. The junction had 6 bases not matched to a gene; V was cut back by 3 bases and J by 0 bases. Germline CDR1 reads SGHRS; CDR2 reads YFSETQ. This CDR3 has 15 amino acids. Libraries were prepared by immunoSEQ multiplex PCR; TCRdb keeps only in-frame clonotypes and omits some of them. Of 110,000 or so clones listed, about 89% are singletons. This sample is part of a study of T cell responses to AZD1222 COVID-19 vaccine. The study's findings and limits: There were mostly white British donors and more females than males, and clonal diversity was possibly underestimated. Repertoires were obtained solely post-peak T cell response.

The specimen was peripheral blood, collected 28 days after the second AZD1222 dose. The sequence was obtained from an adult who received the AZD1222 COVID-19 vaccine. The chain uses TRBV5-1 and TRBJ2-7; 7 nucleotides align to TRBD1. This chain's CDR3 is CASSSWTGPSYEQYF. The CDR3 DNA is TGCGCCAGCAGCTCGTGGACAGGTCCCTCCTACGAGCAGTACTTC.